This T cell receptor (beta chain) stems from a study of blood T cell repertoires in COVID-19. Background on the study: There were acute and convalescent COVID-19 samples, and they came from the United States, Italy and Spain. PBMCs, B-cell-depleted T cells, or T cells provided the cDNA or gDNA that made up the material.

How the authors handled the data: By means of reference gene primer amplification, nucleated cell counts were estimated. Method: immunoSEQ multiplex PCR; TCRdb's copy keeps in-frame clones and lacks some. That table supplies the V and J calls and clone size; D and trimming were determined from the DNA. The sample includes more than 45,000 clones, less than 90% of them seen just once. A single count supports this clone. The CDR3 has 15 amino acids. The V segment lost 4 bases and the J segment 5 bases; nucleotides outside the gene matches: 8. The germline V gene has CDR1 SGHRS and CDR2 YFSETQ. The chain combines TRBV5-1 with TRBJ2-5, with 10 bases identical to TRBD1. This sequence originates from a human donor in a cohort sampled during active COVID-19. The sequencing input was peripheral blood. CDR3 DNA sequence: TGCGCCAGCAGCCAGATGACAGGGGGCGGGGAGACCCAGTACTTC. Its protein is CASSQMTGGGETQYF.